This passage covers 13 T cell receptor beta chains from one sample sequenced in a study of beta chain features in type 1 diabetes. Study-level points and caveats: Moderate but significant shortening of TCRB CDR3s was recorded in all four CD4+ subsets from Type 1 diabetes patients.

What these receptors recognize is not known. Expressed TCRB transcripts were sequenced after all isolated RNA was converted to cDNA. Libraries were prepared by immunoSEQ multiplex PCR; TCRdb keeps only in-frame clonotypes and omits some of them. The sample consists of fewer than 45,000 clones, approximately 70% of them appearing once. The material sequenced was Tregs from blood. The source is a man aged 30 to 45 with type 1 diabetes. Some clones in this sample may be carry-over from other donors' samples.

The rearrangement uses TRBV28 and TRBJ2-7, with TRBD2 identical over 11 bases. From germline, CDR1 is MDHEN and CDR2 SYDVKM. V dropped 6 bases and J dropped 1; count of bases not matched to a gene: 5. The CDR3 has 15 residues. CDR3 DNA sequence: TGTGCCAGCAGGTACACTAGCGGGGGTTCCTACGAGCAGTACTTC. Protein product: CASRYTSGGSYEQYF.

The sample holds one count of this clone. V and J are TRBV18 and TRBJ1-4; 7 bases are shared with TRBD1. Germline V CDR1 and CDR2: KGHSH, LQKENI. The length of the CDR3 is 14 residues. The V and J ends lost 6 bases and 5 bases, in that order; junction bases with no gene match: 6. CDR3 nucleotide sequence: TGTGCCAGCTCTCCGGGACAGAAGAATGAAAAACTGTTTTTT. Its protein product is CASSPGQKNEKLFF.

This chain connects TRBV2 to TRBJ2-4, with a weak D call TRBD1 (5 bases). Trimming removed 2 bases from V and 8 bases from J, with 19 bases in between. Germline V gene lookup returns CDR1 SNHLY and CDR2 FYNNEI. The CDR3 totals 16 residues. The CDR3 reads CASSESFRQGVDIQYF. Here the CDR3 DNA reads TGTGCCAGCAGTGAATCGTTCCGGCAGGGCGTTGACATTCAGTACTTC.

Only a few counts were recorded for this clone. Here the CDR3 reads CAISDTSGGAGDTQYF. As DNA, the CDR3 is TGTGCCATCAGTGATACTAGCGGGGGGGCCGGAGATACGCAGTATTTT. The chain recombines TRBV10-3 with TRBJ2-3; 13 bases match TRBD2. The J segment lost 5 bases and the V segment lost 3 bases, leaving 5 bases of the junction unmatched. This CDR3 contains 16 residues. Germline CDR1 is ENHRY and CDR2 is SYGVKD.

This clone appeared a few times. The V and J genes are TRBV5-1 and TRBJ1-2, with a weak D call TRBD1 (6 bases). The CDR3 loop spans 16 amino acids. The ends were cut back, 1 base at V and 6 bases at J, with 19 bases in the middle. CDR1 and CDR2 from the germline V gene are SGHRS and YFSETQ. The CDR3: CASSLQLSDRSDGYTF. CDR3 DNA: TGCGCCAGCAGCTTGCAATTGAGTGACAGGTCGGATGGCTACACCTTC.

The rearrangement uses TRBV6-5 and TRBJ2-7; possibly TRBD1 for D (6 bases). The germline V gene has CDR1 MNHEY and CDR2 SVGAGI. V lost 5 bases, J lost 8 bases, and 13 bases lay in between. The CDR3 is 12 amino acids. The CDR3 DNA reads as TGTGCCAGCAGTCCAGGGGTCGGAAAGCAGTACTTC. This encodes CASSPGVGKQYF.

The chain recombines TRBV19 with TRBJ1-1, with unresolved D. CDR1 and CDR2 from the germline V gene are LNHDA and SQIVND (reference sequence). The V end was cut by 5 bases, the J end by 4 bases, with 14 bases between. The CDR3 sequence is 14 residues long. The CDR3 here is CASSVQRVSTEAFF. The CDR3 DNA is TGTGCCAGTAGTGTCCAGAGGGTGAGCACTGAAGCTTTCTTT.

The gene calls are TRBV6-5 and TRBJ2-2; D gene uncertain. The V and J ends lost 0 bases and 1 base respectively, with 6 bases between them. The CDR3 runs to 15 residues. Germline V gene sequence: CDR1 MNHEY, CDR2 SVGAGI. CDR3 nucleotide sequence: TGTGCCAGCAGTTACTCGACGGGGAACACCGGGGAGCTGTTTTTT. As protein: CASSYSTGNTGELFF.

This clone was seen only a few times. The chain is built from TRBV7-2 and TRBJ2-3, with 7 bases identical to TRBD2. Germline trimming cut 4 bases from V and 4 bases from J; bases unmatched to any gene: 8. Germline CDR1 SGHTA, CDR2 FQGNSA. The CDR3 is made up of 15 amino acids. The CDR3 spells CASSSTSEGADTQYF. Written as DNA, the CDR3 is TGTGCCAGCAGCTCCACTAGCGAAGGGGCAGATACGCAGTATTTT.

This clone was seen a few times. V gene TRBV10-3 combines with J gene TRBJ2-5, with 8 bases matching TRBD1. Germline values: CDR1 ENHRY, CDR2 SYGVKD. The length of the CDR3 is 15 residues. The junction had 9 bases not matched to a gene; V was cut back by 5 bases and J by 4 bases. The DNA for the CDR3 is TGTGCCATCAGTTCCCAGATCACAGGGGGAGAGACCCAGTACTTC. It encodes CAISSQITGGETQYF.

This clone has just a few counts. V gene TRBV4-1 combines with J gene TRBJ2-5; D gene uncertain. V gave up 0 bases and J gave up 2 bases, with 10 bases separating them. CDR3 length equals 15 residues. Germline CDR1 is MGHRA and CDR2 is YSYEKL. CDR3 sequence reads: CASSQDKRVQETQYF. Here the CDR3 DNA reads TGCGCCAGCAGCCAAGATAAGCGAGTTCAAGAGACCCAGTACTTC.

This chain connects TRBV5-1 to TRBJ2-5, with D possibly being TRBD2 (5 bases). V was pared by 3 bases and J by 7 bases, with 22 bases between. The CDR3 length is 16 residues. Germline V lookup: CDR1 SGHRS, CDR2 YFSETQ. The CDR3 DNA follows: TGCGCCAGCAGCTCCCCCCCGGGAACCCAAAGCGGGACCCAGTACTTC. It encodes CASSSPPGTQSGTQYF.

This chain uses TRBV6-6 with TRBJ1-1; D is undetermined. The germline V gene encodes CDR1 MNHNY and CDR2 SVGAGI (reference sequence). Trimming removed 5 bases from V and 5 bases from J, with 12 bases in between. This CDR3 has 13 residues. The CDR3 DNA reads TGTGCCAGCAGTCCCTTCGAACGGACTGAAGCTTTCTTT. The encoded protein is CASSPFERTEAFF.